This TCR beta chain emerged from a study of blood T cell repertoires in COVID-19. Whole-study context: Researchers got acute and convalescent COVID-19 samples from the United States, Italy and Spain.

Cohorts were based on clinical histories the participants reported. The assay was immunoSEQ multiplex PCR, and TCRdb's table has in-frame clones only and misses some. The table lists 120,000 to 150,000 clones, about four fifths of them singletons. The length of the CDR3 is 13 residues. The ends lost 6 bases at V and 5 bases at J; junction bases unmatched: 5. Germline V CDR1 and CDR2: MNHEY, SVGAGI. Sequencing used PBMCs or T cells enriched from blood (not recorded which). The TCR was taken from a woman between 18 and 29 years old who had been exposed to COVID-19. V is TRBV6-5 and J is TRBJ2-7; 9 positions match TRBD1. This CDR3 is CASSPGTGNEQYF. CDR3 DNA: TGTGCCAGCAGCCCCGGGACAGGGAACGAGCAGTACTTC.